This T cell receptor (beta chain) comes out of a study of blood T cell repertoires in COVID-19. The protocol was immunoSEQ multiplex PCR, while the TCRdb copy is restricted to in-frame clones and leaves out a portion. The repertoire has fewer than 95,000 clones, 86% of them found once; the top ten carry 27%. This CDR3 spans 13 amino acids. The V and J ends lost 6 bases and 10 bases, in that order; junction bases with no gene match: 6. Germline lookup yields CDR1 SNHLY and CDR2 FYNNEI. This TCR was recovered from a man aged 50 or older with active or convalescent COVID-19. Specimen: peripheral blood. The rearrangement uses TRBV2 and TRBJ2-1, with 10 bases aligning to TRBD1. For the CDR3, the DNA is TGTGCCAGCAGCGCGACAGGGGGCAGCGAGCAGTTCTTC. Its protein product is CASSATGGSEQFF.